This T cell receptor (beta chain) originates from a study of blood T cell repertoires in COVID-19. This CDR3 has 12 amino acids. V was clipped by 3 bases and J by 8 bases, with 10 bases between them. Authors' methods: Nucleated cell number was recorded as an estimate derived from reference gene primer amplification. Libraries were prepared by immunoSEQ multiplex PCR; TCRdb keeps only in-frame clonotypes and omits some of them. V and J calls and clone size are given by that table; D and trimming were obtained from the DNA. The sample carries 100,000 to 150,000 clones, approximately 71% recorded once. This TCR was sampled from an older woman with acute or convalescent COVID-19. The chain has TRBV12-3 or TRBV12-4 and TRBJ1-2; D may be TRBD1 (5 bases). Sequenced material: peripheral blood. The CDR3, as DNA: TGTGCCAGCAGTTTCTCGCAGGGAGGCTACACCTTC. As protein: CASSFSQGGYTF.